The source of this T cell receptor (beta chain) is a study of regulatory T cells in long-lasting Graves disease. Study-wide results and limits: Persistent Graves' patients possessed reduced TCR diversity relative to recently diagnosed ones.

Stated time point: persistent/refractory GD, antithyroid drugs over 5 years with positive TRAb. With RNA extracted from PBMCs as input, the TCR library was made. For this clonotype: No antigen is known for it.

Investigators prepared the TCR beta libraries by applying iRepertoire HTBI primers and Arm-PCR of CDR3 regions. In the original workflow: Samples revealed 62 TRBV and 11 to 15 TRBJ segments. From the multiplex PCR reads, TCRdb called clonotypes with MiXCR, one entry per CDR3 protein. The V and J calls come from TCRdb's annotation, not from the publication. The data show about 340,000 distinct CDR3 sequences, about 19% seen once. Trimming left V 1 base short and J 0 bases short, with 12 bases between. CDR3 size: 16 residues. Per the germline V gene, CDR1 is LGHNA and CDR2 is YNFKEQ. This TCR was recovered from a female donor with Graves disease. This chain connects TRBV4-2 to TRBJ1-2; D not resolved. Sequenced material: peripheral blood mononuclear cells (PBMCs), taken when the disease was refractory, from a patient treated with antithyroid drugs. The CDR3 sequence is CASSQVFQESNYGYTF. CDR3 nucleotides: TGTGCCAGCAGCCAAGTCTTTCAGGAATCTAACTATGGCTACACCTTC.